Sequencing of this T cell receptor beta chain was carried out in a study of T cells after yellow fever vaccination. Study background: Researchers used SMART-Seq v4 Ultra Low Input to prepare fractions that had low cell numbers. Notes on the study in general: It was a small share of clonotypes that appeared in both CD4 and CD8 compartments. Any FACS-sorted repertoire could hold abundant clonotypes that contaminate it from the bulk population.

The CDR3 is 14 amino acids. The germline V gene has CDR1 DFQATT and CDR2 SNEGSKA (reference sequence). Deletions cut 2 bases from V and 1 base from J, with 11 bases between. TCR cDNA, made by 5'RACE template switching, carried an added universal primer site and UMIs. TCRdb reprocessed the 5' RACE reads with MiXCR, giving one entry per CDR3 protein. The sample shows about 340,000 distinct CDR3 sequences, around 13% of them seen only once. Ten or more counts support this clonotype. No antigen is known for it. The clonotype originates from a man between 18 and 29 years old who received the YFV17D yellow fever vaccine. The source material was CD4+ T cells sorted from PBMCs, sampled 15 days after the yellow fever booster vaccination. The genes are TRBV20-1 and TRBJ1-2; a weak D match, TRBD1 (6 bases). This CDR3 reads CSARRTDLNYGYTF. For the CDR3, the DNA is TGCAGTGCTAGAAGGACAGACCTTAACTATGGCTACACCTTC.